A selection of T cell receptor beta chains follows, all from one sample in a study of early T cells in non-severe SARS-CoV-2 infection. In TCRdb, the 5' RACE reads were re-called with MiXCR into one record per CDR3 protein. The sample lists fewer than 65,000 distinct CDR3 sequences, almost 9.5% occurring once. The specimen sequenced was whole blood. These receptors all stem from an adult who was a healthcare worker with PCR-confirmed SARS-CoV-2 infection or an uninfected control (not recorded which). CDR3s include the opening cysteine and the closing phenylalanine or tryptophan. The D gene is left open where the match is weak. Part of the rows lack a size; the others show once, few, many or a class for expanded clones.

clone size	D gene	J gene	CDR3 length	V gene	CDR3 protein	CDR3 DNA
few	.	TRBJ1-6	14	TRBV12-3/TRBV12-4	CASSNRVRNSPLHF	TGTGCCAGCAGCAACAGGGTTCGTAATTCACCCCTCCACTTT
few	.	TRBJ2-3	15	TRBV6-5	CASSYSGEATDTQYF	TGTGCCAGCAGTTACTCTGGGGAGGCCACAGATACGCAGTATTTT
many	.	TRBJ1-5	15	TRBV12-5	CASGPTEALNQPQHF	TGTGCTAGTGGCCCAACCGAGGCCCTAAATCAGCCCCAGCATTTT
.	.	TRBJ1-4	16	TRBV19	CASSNGRIATNEKLFF	TGTGCCAGTAGTAACGGACGGATTGCAACTAATGAAAAACTGTTTTTT
.	.	TRBJ1-1	13	TRBV6-5	CASTRGVNTEAFF	TGTGCCAGCACCCGTGGGGTGAACACTGAAGCTTTCTTT
.	TRBD1	TRBJ2-1	17	TRBV3-1	CASSQDFRTGVYNEQFF	TGTGCCAGCAGCCAAGATTTCAGGACAGGGGTATACAATGAGCAGTTCTTC
many	.	TRBJ2-5	14	TRBV7-9	CASSLAGIRGAQYF	TGTGCCAGCAGCTTAGCTGGGATCCGCGGGGCCCAGTACTTC
.	.	TRBJ1-2	16	TRBV6-5	CASSYSAAVWNYGYTF	TGTGCCAGCAGTTACTCAGCGGCGGTATGGAACTATGGCTACACCTTC
many	.	TRBJ1-2	11	TRBV2	CASSVGRGYTF	TGTGCCAGCAGTGTCGGGCGGGGCTACACCTTC
many	TRBD1	TRBJ2-3	15	TRBV9	CASSGQGLGTDTQYF	TGTGCCAGCAGCGGACAGGGGTTGGGCACAGATACGCAGTATTTT
few	.	TRBJ1-1	15	TRBV7-9	CASSLYADPNTEAFF	TGTGCCAGCAGCTTATATGCAGATCCGAACACTGAAGCTTTCTTT
few	TRBD1	TRBJ1-4	18	TRBV20-1	CSASGQGVSVRTNEKLFF	TGCAGTGCTAGTGGACAGGGGGTGTCGGTGAGGACTAATGAAAAACTGTTTTTT
few	.	TRBJ2-6	17	TRBV7-2	CASSLGYTYSGANVLTF	TGTGCCAGCAGCTTAGGGTACACCTACTCTGGGGCCAACGTCCTGACTTTC
few	.	TRBJ2-1	14	TRBV28	CASSFPRLANEQFF	TGTGCCAGCAGTTTCCCTAGACTGGCTAATGAGCAGTTCTTC
few	.	TRBJ2-2	11	TRBV11-3	CASRGTGELFF	TGTGCCAGCCGCGGGACCGGGGAGCTGTTTTTT
.	.	TRBJ2-1	13	TRBV18	CASSPRWGNEQFF	TGTGCCAGCTCACCACGATGGGGGAATGAGCAGTTCTTC
.	.	TRBJ2-3	16	TRBV5-1	CASSGAMASRGDTQYF	TGCGCCAGCAGCGGCGCCATGGCGTCCAGGGGAGATACGCAGTATTTT
many	TRBD1	TRBJ2-4	15	TRBV7-3	CASSLSTTGGNIQYF	TGTGCCAGCAGCTTATCCACGACAGGGGGAAACATTCAGTACTTC
many	.	TRBJ1-5	14	TRBV19	CASSLSGGNQPQHF	TGTGCCAGCTCCCTCTCGGGGGGCAATCAGCCCCAGCATTTT
many	.	TRBJ1-6	14	TRBV20-1	CSARGDTGNSPLHF	TGCAGTGCTAGAGGGGACACAGGGAATTCACCCCTCCACTTT
few	TRBD1	TRBJ2-2	21	TRBV12-3/TRBV12-4	CASSRRAGGAPISRNTGELFF	TGTGCCAGCAGTAGACGAGCAGGGGGCGCACCCATCTCACGGAACACCGGGGAGCTGTTTTTT
.	.	TRBJ1-1	13	TRBV10-2	CASRDDRDTEAFF	TGCGCCAGCAGGGATGACAGAGACACTGAAGCTTTCTTT
once	.	TRBJ2-3	11	TRBV28	CASTLGDTQYF	TGTGCCAGCACATTGGGAGATACGCAGTATTTT
.	.	TRBJ1-6	15	TRBV7-3	CASSLGGAANSPLHF	TGTGCCAGCAGCTTGGGAGGGGCTGCCAATTCACCCCTCCACTTT
few	TRBD2	TRBJ2-3	17	TRBV5-4	CASSPPPQRGNTDTQYF	TGTGCCAGCAGCCCGCCCCCTCAGCGGGGGAACACAGATACGCAGTATTTT
few	TRBD1	TRBJ1-2	15	TRBV12-3/TRBV12-4	CASSLGQGYNYGYTF	TGTGCCAGCAGCCTCGGACAGGGCTATAACTATGGCTACACCTTC
few	TRBD1	TRBJ1-3	13	TRBV28	CASRRDRANTIYF	TGTGCCAGCAGACGGGACAGGGCTAACACCATATATTTT
.	TRBD2	TRBJ2-5	15	TRBV20-1	CSARGSGGAVETQYF	TGCAGTGCTAGAGGTAGCGGGGGGGCCGTAGAGACCCAGTACTTC
few	.	TRBJ2-3	15	TRBV6-6	CASSYWGRSTDTQYF	TGTGCCAGCAGTTACTGGGGCCGAAGCACAGATACGCAGTATTTT
.	TRBD2	TRBJ2-3	15	TRBV14	CASTSFSGAKDTQYF	TGTGCCAGCACTTCTTTTAGCGGGGCTAAAGATACGCAGTATTTT
once	.	TRBJ2-1	14	TRBV2	CASRQGGDHNEQFF	TGTGCCAGCAGACAGGGAGGGGACCACAATGAGCAGTTCTTC
.	.	TRBJ1-5	14	TRBV19	CASTRNSGNQPQHF	TGTGCCAGTACAAGGAATAGTGGCAATCAGCCCCAGCATTTT
few	.	TRBJ1-2	14	TRBV11-2	CASREPGRSLGYTF	TGTGCCAGCAGGGAACCGGGCAGGTCCTTGGGCTACACCTTC
.	TRBD1	TRBJ2-3	15	TRBV14	CASSQLGQNTDTQYF	TGTGCCAGCAGCCAATTGGGACAGAACACAGATACGCAGTATTTT
.	TRBD2	TRBJ2-2	17	TRBV7-8	CASSFWQGGANTGELFF	TGTGCCAGCAGCTTCTGGCAGGGAGGGGCGAACACCGGGGAGCTGTTTTTT
few	.	TRBJ1-2	13	TRBV7-2	CAATGAGPYGYTF	TGTGCCGCCACGGGGGCAGGGCCCTATGGCTACACCTTC
many	TRBD2	TRBJ2-3	17	TRBV5-1	CASSLLGGREYTDTQYF	TGCGCCAGCAGCTTGCTGGGAGGGCGGGAATACACAGATACGCAGTATTTT
many	.	TRBJ1-1	11	TRBV7-9	CASSFPTEAFF	TGTGCCAGCAGCTTCCCAACTGAAGCTTTCTTT
.	.	TRBJ1-6	13	TRBV29-1	CSVAGEHNSPLHF	TGCAGCGTTGCAGGGGAGCATAATTCACCCCTCCACTTT
few	.	TRBJ1-1	14	TRBV7-2	CASSHHRVGTEAFF	TGTGCCAGCAGCCATCACAGGGTAGGCACTGAAGCTTTCTTT
.	.	TRBJ1-2	14	TRBV6-2/TRBV6-3	CASNREGQGYGYTF	TGTGCCAGCAACCGAGAGGGGCAGGGCTATGGCTACACCTTC
few	TRBD1	TRBJ1-2	14	TRBV18	CASSRDRTGYGYTF	TGTGCCAGCTCACGGGACAGGACGGGCTATGGCTACACCTTC
.	.	TRBJ1-2	12	TRBV3-1	CASRDLSYGYTF	TGTGCCAGCAGGGACCTTTCCTATGGCTACACCTTC
many	.	TRBJ2-3	16	TRBV14	CASSHAGAGFGGTQYF	TGTGCCAGCAGCCACGCCGGGGCTGGGTTTGGAGGTACGCAGTATTTT
.	TRBD1	TRBJ2-5	12	TRBV30	CAWGQGAKTQYF	TGTGCCTGGGGACAGGGGGCAAAGACCCAGTACTTC
few	TRBD1	TRBJ1-1	17	TRBV5-1	CASSLSTGGSMNTEAFF	TGCGCCAGCAGCCTATCAACAGGGGGCTCCATGAACACTGAAGCTTTCTTT
.	.	TRBJ2-5	14	TRBV24-1	CATKGAQVGETQYF	TGTGCCACCAAGGGCGCCCAGGTCGGAGAGACCCAGTACTTC
.	.	TRBJ2-3	15	TRBV15	CATSRSPMGADTQYF	TGTGCCACCAGCAGATCCCCTATGGGGGCAGATACGCAGTATTTT
.	.	TRBJ1-2	14	TRBV3-1	CASSQGSGFYGYTF	TGTGCCAGCAGCCAAGGATCAGGATTCTATGGCTACACCTTC
many	TRBD1	TRBJ2-2	17	TRBV11-1	CASSLARDRVNTGELFF	TGTGCCAGCAGCTTAGCCCGGGACAGGGTGAACACCGGGGAGCTGTTTTTT
many	TRBD1	TRBJ1-5	15	TRBV10-3	CAIGQGIGGGQPQHF	TGTGCCATCGGACAGGGGATAGGAGGCGGTCAGCCCCAGCATTTT
.	TRBD1	TRBJ1-5	17	TRBV5-5	CASSLAGQGGNNQPQHF	TGTGCCAGCAGCTTGGCGGGACAGGGGGGCAACAATCAGCCCCAGCATTTT
.	TRBD2	TRBJ2-3	15	TRBV4-2	CASSQELAGTDTQYF	TGTGCCAGCAGCCAAGAACTAGCGGGCACAGATACGCAGTATTTT
many	.	TRBJ2-6	17	TRBV21-1	CASSKDHCSSGANVLTF	TGTGCCAGCAGCAAAGATCACTGCAGCTCTGGGGCCAACGTCCTGACTTTC
.	TRBD1	TRBJ1-1	15	TRBV6-6	CASSLSGTGGTEAFF	TGTGCCAGCAGTTTATCCGGGACAGGGGGCACTGAAGCTTTCTTT
many	.	TRBJ1-6	16	TRBV30	CAWRELRGAYNSPLHF	TGTGCCTGGAGAGAACTCCGGGGGGCCTATAATTCACCCCTCCACTTT
many	.	TRBJ1-2	12	TRBV20-1	CSALGGYYGYTF	TGCAGTGCCTTGGGAGGGTACTATGGCTACACCTTC